One and the same sample provided the 27 T cell receptor beta chains below, sequenced in a study of CD8 T cells in Susac syndrome. RNA was extracted with the RNeasy kit, and a quantity of 0.5 to 1 ug was reverse transcribed using random hexamers. TCRdb processed the immunoSEQ multiplex PCR reads anew with MiXCR; each CDR3 protein has one entry. The data contain some 120,000 distinct CDR3 sequences, around 95% of them singletons. Material: CD4+ T cells from PBMCs. These receptors all stem from a human donor in good health.

CDR3 sequence (DNA): TGCGCCAGCAGGCTCGGAGAGCAGGGGCCCGAAAAAAGCTACAATGAGCAGTTCTTC. Translated, it gives CASRLGEQGPEKSYNEQFF. The chain links TRBV4-3 to TRBJ2-1; tentatively, D is TRBD1 (6 bases). Per germline, CDR1 LGHNA and CDR2 YSLEER. V gave up 6 bases and J gave up 3 bases, with 27 bases separating them. The CDR3 covers 19 residues.

The chain has TRBV19 and TRBJ1-5; no definite D call. This CDR3 contains 14 residues. With 5 bases removed from V and 8 bases from J, the gap between germline ends came to 16 bases. Germline V gene sequence: CDR1 LNHDA, CDR2 SQIVND (reference sequence). CDR3 in DNA: TGTGCCAGTAGTCCCCTAGTGGGGATCGAGCCCCAGCATTTT. Translated: CASSPLVGIEPQHF. Filled out from reference TRBV19 and TRBJ1-5, the complete variable domain reads DGGITQSPKYLFRKEGQNVTLSCEQNLNHDAMYWYRQDPGQGLRLIYYSQIVNDFQKGDIAEGYSVSREKKESFPLTVTSAQKNPTAFYLCASSPLVGIEPQHFGDGTRLSIL.

The chain joins TRBV5-1 to TRBJ2-1; D is possibly TRBD1 or TRBD2 (5 bases each). In germline, CDR1 is SGHRS, CDR2 YFSETQ. The germline V and J ends were trimmed by 1 base and 5 bases, with 7 bases remaining between them. The CDR3 is 13 residues long. Written as DNA, the CDR3 is TGCGCCAGCAGCTTGTGGGACGACAATGAGCAGTTCTTC. Protein product: CASSLWDDNEQFF.

The DNA for the CDR3 is TGCGCCAGCAGCCAGGACCAAGCGGTAGGGACCCAGTACTTC. It translates to CASSQDQAVGTQYF. This chain joins TRBV4-3 and TRBJ2-5, with D perhaps TRBD2 (5 bases). Trimming pared 3 bases from V and 7 bases from J, leaving 15 bases between. The germline V gene has CDR1 LGHNA and CDR2 YSLEER. This CDR3 has 14 residues.

This clonotype has a single count. The V gene is TRBV18, the J gene TRBJ2-7; TRBD1 matches 7 bases. Trimming took 5 bases from V and 9 from J; bases not matched to a gene: 10. The CDR3 loop spans 13 amino acids. Germline V gene lookup returns CDR1 KGHSH and CDR2 LQKENI. Here the CDR3 reads CASSGDSLRVQYF. The CDR3 DNA sequence: TGTGCCAGCTCAGGGGACAGCCTGAGGGTGCAGTACTTC.

The J gene is TRBJ2-7, the V gene TRBV18; D uncertain. This CDR3 region has 14 residues. Trimming pared 6 bases from V and 2 bases from J, leaving 14 bases between. Germline V gene sequence: CDR1 KGHSH, CDR2 LQKENI. CDR3 in DNA: TGTGCCAGCTCCCCGGGCGACCGAGCCTACGAGCAGTACTTC. Amino acid sequence: CASSPGDRAYEQYF.

This chain uses TRBV25-1 with TRBJ2-5, with 9 bases fitting TRBD1. The J segment lost 4 bases and the V segment lost 5 bases, leaving 8 bases of the junction unmatched. The CDR3 runs to 15 residues. CDR1 is MGHDK and CDR2 is SYGVNS in the germline V gene. The CDR3 DNA reads TGTGCCAGCAGTCCCCGGACAGGGGTTGTAGAGACCCAGTACTTC. Its translation: CASSPRTGVVETQYF.

This chain joins TRBV5-4 and TRBJ2-5; D perhaps matches TRBD2 (6 bases). This CDR3 has 16 residues. In germline, CDR1 is SGHNT, CDR2 YYREEE (reference sequence). Trimming took off 4 bases at V and 4 bases at J, with 20 bases between the two ends. The CDR3 here is CASSHPRGQALETQYF. The CDR3 nucleotides read TGTGCCAGCAGCCATCCGCGGGGCCAGGCCCTAGAGACCCAGTACTTC.

The chain recombines TRBV7-2 with TRBJ2-7; 7 bases line up with TRBD1. V shed 6 bases and J 3 bases; nucleotides not matched to a gene: 11. Germline CDR1 and CDR2: SGHTA and FQGNSA. The CDR3 is 15 amino acids. CDR3 sequence (DNA): TGTGCCAGCAGACCTCGTACAGGGGTGAGCTACGAGCAGTACTTC. It specifies CASRPRTGVSYEQYF.

The chain has TRBV5-4 and TRBJ2-3, with D possibly matching TRBD2 (5 bases). CDR1 and CDR2 (germline): SGHNT, YYREEE (reference sequence). This CDR3 comprises 14 residues. Trimming removed 0 bases at V and 5 bases at J, with 10 bases between. As DNA, the CDR3 is TGTGCCAGCAGCTTGGGGACTCGACAAGATACGCAGTATTTT. Encoded protein: CASSLGTRQDTQYF.

The gene calls are TRBV18 and TRBJ1-1; D unresolved. V gave up 3 bases and J gave up 6 bases, with 8 bases separating them. Germline CDR1 reads KGHSH; CDR2 reads LQKENI. The CDR3 extends over 12 amino acids. The CDR3 nucleotides read TGTGCCAGCTCACCCCTTCCCCCTGAAGCTTTCTTT. This sequence encodes CASSPLPPEAFF.

This clonotype was detected once. The J gene is TRBJ2-2, the V gene TRBV2, with TRBD2 matching over 10 bases. CDR1 is SNHLY and CDR2 is FYNNEI in the germline V gene. This CDR3 region has 13 residues. Trimming took 7 bases from V and 6 from J; bases not matched to a gene: 2. CDR3 residues: CASTSGRSGELFF. The DNA of the CDR3 is TGTGCCAGCACTAGCGGGAGATCCGGGGAGCTGTTTTTT.

This sequence joins TRBV7-9 and TRBJ1-2; tentative D call: TRBD1 (5 bases). CDR3 size: 13 residues. Trimming pared 0 bases from V and 8 bases from J, leaving 10 bases between. CDR1 SEHNR and CDR2 FQNEAQ come from the germline V gene (reference sequence). CDR3 residues: CASSLARGEGYTF. The CDR3 coding sequence is TGTGCCAGCAGCTTAGCGCGGGGGGAAGGCTACACCTTC.

The chain combines TRBV20-1 with TRBJ2-5; 9 nucleotides align to TRBD2. With 1 base clipped from V and 4 bases from J, the junction kept 4 bases outside the gene matches. Germline V gene sequence: CDR1 DFQATT, CDR2 SNEGSKA (reference sequence). CDR3 size: 14 residues. CDR3 amino acids: CSARGGGERETQYF. The DNA for the CDR3 is TGCAGTGCTAGAGGCGGGGGGGAGAGAGAGACCCAGTACTTC.

This chain uses TRBV29-1 with TRBJ1-1; D is undetermined. Trimming left V 4 bases short and J 5 bases short, with 14 bases between. Germline CDR1 is SQVTM and CDR2 is ANQGSEA. The CDR3 is 13 residues long. CDR3 sequence (DNA): TGCAGCGTTGTTTACACTATCGAGACTGAAGCTTTCTTT. This codes for CSVVYTIETEAFF.

The chain employs TRBV6-5 and TRBJ2-2; possibly TRBD1 for D (5 bases). V gave up 5 bases and J gave up 4 bases, with 20 bases separating them. The CDR3 consists of 17 residues. Germline values: CDR1 MNHEY, CDR2 SVGAGI. CDR3 in amino acids: CASSIRRTTVLTGELFF. In nucleotides, the CDR3 is TGTGCCAGCAGTATACGAAGGACGACAGTTCTCACCGGGGAGCTGTTTTTT.

The chain is built from TRBV29-1 and TRBJ2-3; either TRBD1 or TRBD2 may supply D (5 bases each). Trimming cost V 3 bases and J 3 bases, with 7 bases left between them. Looked up from germline, CDR1 is SQVTM and CDR2 is ANQGSEA. The CDR3 extends over 12 amino acids. DNA for the CDR3: TGCAGCGTTGATGGGGGTACAGATACGCAGTATTTT. It yields the protein CSVDGGTDTQYF.

The chain links TRBV28 to TRBJ1-5; D is undetermined. Germline V gene lookup returns CDR1 MDHEN and CDR2 SYDVKM. This CDR3 comprises 12 residues. V was clipped by 3 bases and J by 5 bases, with 5 bases between them. The CDR3 loop reads CASSFRDQPQHF. The CDR3 coding sequence is TGTGCCAGCAGTTTCCGGGATCAGCCCCAGCATTTT.

This clonotype has a single count. The gene calls are TRBV5-4 and TRBJ1-1; tentatively, D is TRBD1 (5 bases). This CDR3 has 15 residues. Germline CDR1 and CDR2: SGHNT and YYREEE (reference sequence). Trimming removed 2 bases at V and 5 bases at J, with 16 bases between. The CDR3 protein is CASSFSMAGGTEAFF. CDR3 DNA: TGTGCCAGCAGCTTTTCGATGGCCGGGGGAACTGAAGCTTTCTTT.

The chain combines TRBV20-1 with TRBJ1-3; D remains ambiguous. CDR1 and CDR2 (germline): DFQATT, SNEGSKA (reference sequence). V was clipped by 0 bases and J by 0 bases, with 9 bases between them. The CDR3 has 15 amino acids. This chain's CDR3 is CSAREDGVSGNTIYF. In DNA, the CDR3 is TGCAGTGCTAGAGAGGACGGAGTCTCTGGAAACACCATATATTTT.

As concerns this clonotype: The germline gene is not matched at one end of the junction; a read error may be the cause. The chain has TRBV5-1 and TRBJ2-3; 7 bases align to TRBD1. CDR3 size: 12 residues. Germline assignment: CDR1 SGHRS and CDR2 YFSETQ. CDR3 bases: TGCGCCAGCAGCTTCGGGACAGTTACGCAGTATTTT. Encoded protein: CASSFGTVTQYF.

The rearrangement uses TRBV4-1 and TRBJ2-1, with D possibly matching TRBD2 (5 bases). The V end lost 4 bases, the J end lost 5 bases, and 21 bases lay between the germline ends. Per the germline V gene, CDR1 is MGHRA and CDR2 is YSYEKL. This CDR3 contains 17 residues. The CDR3 sequence is CASSLAPAPRSNNEQFF. Written as DNA, the CDR3 is TGCGCCAGCAGCCTAGCGCCTGCCCCCCGGAGTAACAATGAGCAGTTCTTC.

The genes are TRBV29-1 and TRBJ2-1; TRBD1 might be the D (6 bases). The CDR3 extends over 14 amino acids. V shed 7 bases and J shed 0 bases, with 13 bases lying between them. CDR1 is SQVTM, CDR2 ANQGSEA, per germline. CDR3 sequence: CSALRGSSYNEQFF. The CDR3 coding sequence is TGCAGCGCCCTTAGGGGGAGCTCCTACAATGAGCAGTTCTTC.

This chain connects TRBV12-3 or TRBV12-4 to TRBJ2-1; a possible D gene is TRBD2 (5 bases). This CDR3 is built from 12 residues. Trimming removed 6 bases from V and 10 bases from J, with 13 bases in between. CDR3 sequence reads: CASSSERGEQFF. The CDR3 DNA sequence: TGTGCCAGCAGCTCCGAGAGAGGGGAGCAGTTCTTC.

The chain recombines TRBV4-3 with TRBJ1-2; 8 bases map to TRBD1. CDR3 size: 16 residues. V lost 2 bases and J lost 4; bases outside the gene matches: 9. Germline CDR1 and CDR2: LGHNA and YSLEER. Here the CDR3 reads CASSQSGQGRVYGYTF. CDR3 coding DNA: TGCGCCAGCAGCCAATCCGGACAGGGTAGGGTCTATGGCTACACCTTC.

The rearrangement links TRBV6-2 or TRBV6-3 to TRBJ2-7; maybe TRBD1 (7 bases). The V and J ends lost 5 bases and 6 bases respectively, with 20 bases between them. The CDR3 loop spans 15 amino acids. Germline CDR1 is MNHEY and CDR2 is SVGEGT. CDR3 amino acids: CASSPIDRDSGEQYF. In DNA, the CDR3 is TGTGCCAGCAGTCCCATCGACAGGGATAGCGGCGAGCAGTACTTC.

With respect to this clonotype: The junction does not match germline at one end; this may be a read error. This sequence joins TRBV7-7 and TRBJ2-1; D unclear. CDR3 length equals 14 residues. Per germline, CDR1 SSHAT and CDR2 FNYEAQ (reference sequence). This CDR3 reads CASSSAPVGNEQFF. CDR3 in DNA: TGTGCTAGCAGCTCCGCCCCTGTCGGCAATGAGCAGTTCTTC.